Presented here are 21 T cell receptor beta chains from one specimen sequenced in a study of regulatory T cells in long-lasting Graves disease. TCR beta libraries were built with iRepertoire HTBI primers and Arm-PCR of CDR3 regions. One entry per CDR3 protein, called by TCRdb with MiXCR from the multiplex PCR reads. Of hundreds of thousands of distinct CDR3 sequences in the sample, roughly 20% were seen once. This sample's time point: persistent/refractory GD, antithyroid drugs over 5 years with positive TRAb. PBMCs provided the RNA from which the TCR library was made. The sequencing here drew on peripheral blood mononuclear cells (PBMCs), taken when the disease was refractory, from a patient treated with antithyroid drugs. The source is a female donor with Graves disease.

About this clonotype: Without the conserved terminal phenylalanine or tryptophan, this CDR3 likely stems from a read error. The chain has TRBV10-3 and TRBJ1-2, with unresolved D. Deletions cut 3 bases from V and 2 bases from J, with 7 bases between. The CDR3 is 13 amino acids. Germline V CDR1 and CDR2: ENHRY, SYGVKD. The CDR3 DNA reads as TGTGCCATCAGTGAAAGGCGCAACTATGGCTACACCGTC. Translation: CAISERRNYGYTV.

This clonotype was observed a handful of times. One end of the junction is discordant with germline, which a read error may explain. The chain employs TRBV6-5 and TRBJ1-2; D ambiguous. The CDR3 is 12 residues long. The germline CDR1 and CDR2 sequences are MNHEY and SVGAGI. The CDR3 sequence is CAGSYAQTELTF. The CDR3 DNA reads as TGTGCCGGCAGTTACGCCCAGACGGAGTTGACCTTC.

The chain combines TRBV6-4 with TRBJ2-2, with 7 bases lining up with TRBD2. The CDR3 runs 15 residues. Germline V gene data show CDR1 as MRHNA and CDR2 as SNTAGT. V lost 0 bases to trimming and J lost 3 bases; unmatched junction nucleotides: 1. The CDR3 is CASSDSAGDTGELFF. CDR3 DNA sequence: TGTGCCAGCAGTGACTCGGCGGGGGACACCGGGGAGCTGTTTTTT.

This clonotype was counted many times. This chain connects TRBV28 to TRBJ1-1, with a tentative D call TRBD1 (5 bases). The V gene's germline CDR1 is MDHEN and CDR2 SYDVKM. The CDR3 length is 13 residues. The ends were cut back, 7 bases at V and 5 bases at J, with 14 bases in the middle. CDR3 loop: CASIAGGLTEAFF. CDR3 DNA sequence: TGTGCCAGCATAGCCGGGGGATTGACTGAAGCTTTCTTT.

This clonotype was seen many times. J is TRBJ1-5 and V is TRBV20-1; 10 positions agree with TRBD1. CDR1 is DFQATT, CDR2 SNEGSKA, per germline (reference sequence). The CDR3 is made up of 15 amino acids. After removal of 7 bases from V and 3 bases from J, the junction contained 9 bases not matched to a gene. The CDR3 region is CSVSIGTGANQPQHF. CDR3 DNA sequence: TGCAGTGTGTCGATTGGGACAGGGGCCAATCAGCCCCAGCATTTT.

This clonotype was recorded many times. Here the CDR3 DNA reads TGTGCCAGCAGCTCAAGACTAGCGGGAGGGCGTGAGCAGTACTTC. The encoded protein is CASSSRLAGGREQYF. The chain is built from TRBV3-1 and TRBJ2-7, with 14 bases fitting TRBD2. From germline, CDR1 is LGHDT and CDR2 YNNKEL (reference sequence). V was pared by 5 bases and J by 7 bases, with 7 bases of the junction left unmatched. This CDR3 has 15 residues.

This clonotype was counted many times. J is TRBJ2-7 and V is TRBV7-3; TRBD2 aligns across 14 bases. The CDR3 extends over 17 amino acids. V dropped 6 bases and J dropped 2; count of bases not matched to a gene: 9. Germline V gives CDR1 SGHTA, CDR2 FQGTGA. The CDR3 nucleotides are TGTGCCAGCAGACTAAGGACTAGCGGGAGGTGGACCTACGAGCAGTACTTC. This sequence encodes CASRLRTSGRWTYEQYF.

This clonotype was seen a few times. The V gene is TRBV13, the J gene TRBJ1-1, with D perhaps TRBD1 (6 bases). V gave up 5 bases and J gave up 1 base, with 11 bases separating them. The V gene's germline CDR1 is PRHDT and CDR2 FYEKMQ (reference sequence). CDR3 length: 14 residues. This CDR3 reads CASSQGHGNTEAFF. DNA for the CDR3: TGTGCCAGCAGCCAGGGGCACGGGAACACTGAAGCTTTCTTT.

This clonotype was found a few times. The CDR3 region has the DNA TGTGCCAGCAGTTTATCGTCACCCCCGGGCGGGACCCCGAATTCACCCCTCCACTTT. This sequence encodes CASSLSSPPGGTPNSPLHF. The chain carries TRBV27 and TRBJ1-6; possibly TRBD1 for D (5 bases). The CDR3 extends over 19 amino acids. Germline V gene sequence: CDR1 MNHEY, CDR2 SMNVEV (reference sequence). V gave up 0 bases and J gave up 7 bases, with 22 bases separating them.

V and J are TRBV20-1 and TRBJ2-7, with 12 bases lining up with TRBD1. Trimming took 6 bases from V and 9 from J; bases not matched to a gene: 9. Germline loops: CDR1 DFQATT, CDR2 SNEGSKA (reference sequence). The CDR3 covers 13 residues. The CDR3 spells CSAPGQGAHGQYF. As DNA, the CDR3 is TGCAGTGCCCCGGGACAGGGGGCCCACGGGCAGTACTTC.

This clonotype was seen only a few times. The chain has TRBV12-5 and TRBJ1-2; D remains ambiguous. Trimming took off 6 bases at V and 2 bases at J, with 16 bases between the two ends. Germline V gene lookup returns CDR1 LGHNT and CDR2 FRNRAP. CDR3 length: 15 residues. The CDR3 DNA sequence: TGTGCTAGTGGCCTCGACCGGGGTTTGAACTATGGCTACACCTTC. As protein: CASGLDRGLNYGYTF.

This clonotype was found a few times. Compared with germline, one end of the junction differs, possibly owing to a read error. The V gene is TRBV19, the J gene TRBJ2-6, with unresolved D. Germline V gene lookup returns CDR1 LNHDA and CDR2 SQIVND (reference sequence). CDR3 length: 15 amino acids. CDR3 in DNA: TGTGCCGGTAGTATAGGAAGTGCTGGGGCCAACGTCCTGACTTTC. This translates into CAGSIGSAGANVLTF.

The chain has TRBV27 and TRBJ2-2, with 14 nucleotides matching TRBD2. This CDR3 spans 20 amino acids. Germline CDR1 and CDR2: MNHEY and SMNVEV (reference sequence). With 3 bases clipped from V and 3 bases from J, the junction kept 12 bases outside the gene matches. This CDR3 reads CASSFLGTSGRGGHTGELFF. The CDR3 DNA reads TGTGCCAGCAGTTTTCTGGGGACTAGCGGGAGAGGGGGGCACACCGGGGAGCTGTTTTTT.

J is TRBJ2-5 and V is TRBV27; the match to TRBD2 covers 8 bases. J was trimmed by 5 bases and V by 4 bases; bases with no gene match: 15. Germline V CDR1 and CDR2: MNHEY, SMNVEV (reference sequence). This CDR3 spans 17 amino acids. CDR3 DNA sequence: TGTGCCAGCAGTTCCTGGGGCGTTGGAGTAGCGGGGGAGACCCAGTACTTC. Translated: CASSSWGVGVAGETQYF.

The table lists this clonotype with a few counts. This chain uses TRBV24-1 with TRBJ2-2; 9 bases are shared with TRBD1. Trimming at V came to 7 bases and at J to 1 base, leaving 3 bases not matched to a gene. The germline V gene has CDR1 KGHDR and CDR2 SFDVKD. The CDR3 is made up of 15 amino acids. Here the CDR3 DNA reads TGTGCCACCAGCGGGGACAGGGTGAACACCGGGGAGCTGTTTTTT. Translated, it gives CATSGDRVNTGELFF.

To note about this clonotype: A much larger clone differs by one base, so this may be a read error. The J gene is TRBJ2-5, the V gene TRBV20-1; TRBD2 matches at 8 bases. With V trimmed by 6 bases and J by 2 bases, 8 bases remained unmatched. This CDR3 has 14 residues. CDR1 is DFQATT and CDR2 is SNEGSKA in the germline V gene (reference sequence). CDR3 nucleotides: TGCAGTGCCGCACGGGGGGGCGAGCAAGAGACCCAGTACTTC. Protein sequence: CSAARGGEQETQYF.

The V gene is TRBV19, the J gene TRBJ1-1, with unresolved D. The CDR3 has 13 residues. Between the trimmed V and J ends, which lost 5 bases and 4 bases, there was a span of 11 bases. CDR1 is LNHDA and CDR2 is SQIVND in the germline V gene (reference sequence). The CDR3 coding sequence is TGTGCCAGTAGTGGGCAGGTAGGCACTGAAGCTTTCTTT. Amino acid sequence: CASSGQVGTEAFF.

The chain joins TRBV20-1 to TRBJ2-7; 9 nucleotides line up with TRBD2. This CDR3 is 18 amino acids long. Germline V CDR1 and CDR2: DFQATT, SNEGSKA (reference sequence). The ends lost 3 bases at V and 0 bases at J; junction bases unmatched: 15. CDR3 in DNA: TGCAGTGCTAGTACCGCGACTAGCGGTTTATCTAGCTCCTACGAGCAGTACTTC. This sequence encodes CSASTATSGLSSSYEQYF.

V is TRBV19 and J is TRBJ2-7, with D tentatively TRBD1 (5 bases). The CDR3 sequence is 13 residues long. Germline CDR1 LNHDA, CDR2 SQIVND (reference sequence). V dropped 4 bases and J dropped 6 bases, with 13 bases sitting between them. The CDR3 DNA sequence: TGTGCCAGTAGTACAGGGTTTTCGGTCGAGCAGTACTTC. Its protein is CASSTGFSVEQYF.

This clonotype was seen more than once but under ten times. The V gene is TRBV10-3, the J gene TRBJ2-7; 8 bases fit TRBD1. Germline V CDR1 and CDR2: ENHRY, SYGVKD. This CDR3 spans 14 amino acids. Trimming took 4 bases from V and 3 from J; bases not matched to a gene: 5. The CDR3 reads CAISVDRGGYEQYF. CDR3 coding DNA: TGTGCCATCAGTGTTGACAGGGGAGGCTACGAGCAGTACTTC.

This clonotype was counted many times. The chain is built from TRBV28 and TRBJ2-7; D is undetermined. CDR1 is MDHEN and CDR2 is SYDVKM in the germline V gene. The CDR3 extends over 16 amino acids. V lost 2 bases to trimming and J lost 5 bases, with 19 bases between them. CDR3 residues: CASSLRGGVERDEQYF. As DNA, the CDR3 is TGTGCCAGCAGTTTAAGAGGCGGTGTCGAGAGAGACGAGCAGTACTTC.